This T cell receptor beta chain was captured in a study of blood T cell repertoires in COVID-19. The V gene's germline CDR1 is SGHAT and CDR2 FQNNGV. The CDR3 has 15 amino acids. J was trimmed by 0 bases and V by 6 bases; bases with no gene match: 4. Libraries were prepared by immunoSEQ multiplex PCR; TCRdb keeps only in-frame clonotypes and omits some of them. The sample records roughly 350,000 clones, roughly 85% being singletons. The chain employs TRBV11-2 and TRBJ2-3, with 9 positions matching TRBD2. The TCR originated in a woman under 30 with acute or convalescent COVID-19. The material sequenced was peripheral blood. CDR3 coding DNA: TGTGCCAGCAGAGGACTAGCGACTAGCACAGATACGCAGTATTTT. It is translated as CASRGLATSTDTQYF.